Presented here are 14 T cell receptor beta chains from one specimen sequenced in a study of CD8 T cells in Susac syndrome. Reverse transcription of roughly 0.5 to 1 ug RNA was carried out with random hexamers. Each CDR3 protein gets one entry after TCRdb re-called the immunoSEQ multiplex PCR reads with MiXCR. This sample has 160,000 or so distinct CDR3 sequences, with approximately 95% found just once. Specimen: CD8+ T cells from PBMCs. All receptors come from a human donor with multiple sclerosis.

The chain uses TRBV30 and TRBJ1-1, with D perhaps TRBD1 (6 bases). V gave up 3 bases and J gave up 6 bases, with 14 bases separating them. The V gene's germline CDR1 is GTSNPN and CDR2 SVGIG (reference sequence). The CDR3 covers 13 residues. In DNA, the CDR3 is TGTGCCTGGAGCTACCTCGACAGGCCTGAAGCTTTCTTT. Residues: CAWSYLDRPEAFF.

This clonotype was recorded once. This chain connects TRBV7-6 to TRBJ1-5, with D hard to call. The V end lost 5 bases, the J end lost 4 bases, and 12 bases lay between the germline ends. Germline V gene sequence: CDR1 SGHVS, CDR2 FNYEAQ. The CDR3 consists of 14 residues. The CDR3 loop reads CASSPRHTNQPQHF. For the CDR3, the DNA is TGTGCCAGCAGCCCGAGGCACACTAATCAGCCCCAGCATTTT.

This chain connects TRBV9 to TRBJ2-6; D unclear. Germline lookup yields CDR1 SGDLS and CDR2 YYNGEE. The length of the CDR3 is 17 residues. Between the trimmed V and J ends, which lost 4 bases and 3 bases, there was a span of 17 bases. The CDR3 DNA is TGTGCCAGCAGCTCGTCGACGGAAACTGGTGGGGCCAACGTCCTGACTTTC. This translates into CASSSSTETGGANVLTF.

The chain uses TRBV20-1 and TRBJ2-1, with D possibly matching TRBD2 (5 bases). This CDR3 comprises 15 residues. Germline loops: CDR1 DFQATT, CDR2 SNEGSKA (reference sequence). V was trimmed by 0 bases and J by 3 bases, leaving 12 bases between them. The CDR3 protein is CSARDSGYSYNEQFF. In DNA form, the CDR3 reads TGCAGTGCTAGAGATTCGGGATATAGCTACAATGAGCAGTTCTTC.

The CDR3 is CSVGTGNQPQHF. CDR3 in DNA: TGCAGCGTTGGGACAGGCAATCAGCCCCAGCATTTT. V usage is TRBV29-1 and J usage is TRBJ1-5; possible D gene TRBD1, 6 bases. The CDR3 length is 12 residues. In germline, CDR1 is SQVTM, CDR2 ANQGSEA. V was shortened by 4 bases and J by 2 bases, with 6 bases between the two germline ends.

The chain combines TRBV27 with TRBJ2-2; no clear D. V lost 4 bases to trimming and J lost 0 bases, with 9 bases between them. The CDR3 is 15 amino acids. Germline V gene lookup returns CDR1 MNHEY and CDR2 SMNVEV (reference sequence). The CDR3 is CASSSPAANTGELFF. CDR3 nucleotides: TGTGCCAGCAGTTCACCGGCGGCGAACACCGGGGAGCTGTTTTTT.

The rearrangement joins TRBV24-1 to TRBJ2-1; D might be TRBD1 or TRBD2, each matching 5 bases. The germline CDR1 and CDR2 sequences are KGHDR and SFDVKD. Trimming left V 7 bases short and J 8 bases short, with 20 bases between. This CDR3 is built from 15 residues. The CDR3 DNA follows: TGTGCCACCAGCGGTGGGACCAGCTTGGGGGATGAGCAGTTCTTC. It specifies CATSGGTSLGDEQFF.

The chain combines TRBV2 with TRBJ2-7, with a possible D match to TRBD2 (5 bases). The V end lost 11 bases, the J end lost 7 bases, and 21 bases lay between the germline ends. Germline lookup yields CDR1 SNHLY and CDR2 FYNNEI. The CDR3 covers 13 residues. The CDR3 DNA sequence: TGTGCCTGGAACGGGGATGGGGTCGGGGAGCAGTACTTC. It yields the protein CAWNGDGVGEQYF.

The chain links TRBV3-1 to TRBJ1-1; perhaps TRBD1 as D (6 bases). The CDR3 runs 13 residues. Per the germline V gene, CDR1 is LGHDT and CDR2 is YNNKEL (reference sequence). The V end was cut by 8 bases, the J end by 5 bases, with 15 bases between. This chain's CDR3 is CASWEGGRTEAFF. The CDR3 nucleotides are TGTGCCAGCTGGGAGGGGGGGCGGACTGAAGCTTTCTTT.

For the CDR3, the DNA is TGTGCCAGCAGCTTGGCCTCTGATACAGATGAGCAGTTCTTC. Translation: CASSLASDTDEQFF. The chain has TRBV5-4 and TRBJ2-1; D is undetermined. Germline V gene lookup returns CDR1 SGHNT and CDR2 YYREEE (reference sequence). Trimming pared 0 bases from V and 8 bases from J, leaving 12 bases between. The CDR3 consists of 14 residues.

The chain employs TRBV12-3 or TRBV12-4 and TRBJ2-7; TRBD1 aligns across 8 bases. This CDR3 is built from 14 residues. Trimming removed 3 bases from V and 7 bases from J; junction bases left unmatched: 8. The CDR3 loop is CASSFTGGQGEQYF. CDR3 sequence (DNA): TGTGCCAGCAGTTTCACAGGGGGGCAGGGGGAGCAGTACTTC.

This chain uses TRBV29-1 with TRBJ1-1; no definite D call. The ends were cut back, 4 bases at V and 3 bases at J, with 15 bases in the middle. CDR1 SQVTM and CDR2 ANQGSEA come from the germline V gene. This CDR3 comprises 14 residues. The CDR3 reads CSVGRVALYTEAFF. The DNA of the CDR3 is TGCAGCGTTGGTAGGGTCGCCCTCTACACTGAAGCTTTCTTT.

This clonotype was found once. The rearrangement joins TRBV20-1 to TRBJ2-7, with D possibly TRBD2 on 6 matching bases. The CDR3 length is 14 residues. The germline V and J ends were trimmed by 6 bases and 0 bases, with 15 bases remaining between them. From germline, CDR1 is DFQATT and CDR2 SNEGSKA (reference sequence). CDR3 loop: CSALTSPLSYEQYF. CDR3 in DNA: TGCAGTGCCCTTACTAGCCCTCTCTCCTACGAGCAGTACTTC.

This clonotype has only one observation. The V call is TRBV6-5, the J call TRBJ2-2; 9 bases map to TRBD1. The CDR3 totals 14 residues. CDR1 and CDR2 from the germline V gene are MNHEY and SVGAGI. Germline trimming cut 3 bases from V and 5 bases from J; bases unmatched to any gene: 1. The CDR3 bases are TGTGCCAGCAGTTATGACAGGGGGACCGGGGAGCTGTTTTTT. The encoded protein is CASSYDRGTGELFF.